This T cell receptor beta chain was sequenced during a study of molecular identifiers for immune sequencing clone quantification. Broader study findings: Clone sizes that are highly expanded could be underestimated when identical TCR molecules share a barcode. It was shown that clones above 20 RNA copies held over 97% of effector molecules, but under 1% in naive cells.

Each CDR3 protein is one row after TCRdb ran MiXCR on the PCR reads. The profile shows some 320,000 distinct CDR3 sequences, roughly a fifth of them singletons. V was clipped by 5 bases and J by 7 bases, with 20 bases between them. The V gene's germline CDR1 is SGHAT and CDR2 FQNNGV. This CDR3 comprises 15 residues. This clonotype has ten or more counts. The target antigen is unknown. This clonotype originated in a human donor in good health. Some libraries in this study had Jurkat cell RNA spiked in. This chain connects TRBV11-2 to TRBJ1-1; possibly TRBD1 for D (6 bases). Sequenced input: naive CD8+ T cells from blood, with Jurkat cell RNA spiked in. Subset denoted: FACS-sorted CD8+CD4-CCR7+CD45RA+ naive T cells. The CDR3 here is CASSGSAGVKSEAFF. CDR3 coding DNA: TGTGCCAGCAGCGGGTCGGCAGGGGTAAAGAGTGAAGCTTTCTTT.